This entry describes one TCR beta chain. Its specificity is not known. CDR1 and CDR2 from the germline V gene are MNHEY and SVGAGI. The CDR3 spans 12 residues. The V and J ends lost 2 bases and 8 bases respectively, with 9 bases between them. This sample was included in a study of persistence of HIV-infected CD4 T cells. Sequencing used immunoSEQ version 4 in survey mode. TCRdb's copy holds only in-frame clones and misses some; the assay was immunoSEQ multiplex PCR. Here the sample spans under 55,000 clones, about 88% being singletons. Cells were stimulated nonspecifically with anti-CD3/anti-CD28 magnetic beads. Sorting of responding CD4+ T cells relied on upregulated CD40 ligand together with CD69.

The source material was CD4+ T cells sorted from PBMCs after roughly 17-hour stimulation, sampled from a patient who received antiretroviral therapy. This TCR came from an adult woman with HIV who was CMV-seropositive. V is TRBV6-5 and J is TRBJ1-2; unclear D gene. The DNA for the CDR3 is TGTGCCAGCAGTTACGCGGGGAAGGGCTACACCTTC. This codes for CASSYAGKGYTF.